Given below is one T cell receptor beta chain in context. The data are from a study of T cell responses to AZD1222 COVID-19 vaccine. Here immunoSEQ multiplex PCR was the method, and the copy in TCRdb shows in-frame clones only, minus some. In the table there are under 130,000 clones, more than 75% of which are singletons. Trimming cost V 2 bases and J 8 bases, with 12 bases left between them. The CDR3 extends over 13 amino acids. Germline V CDR1 and CDR2: MNHEY, SMNVEV (reference sequence). Sequenced here: peripheral blood, sampled on day 0 of AZD1222 vaccination. V and J are TRBV27 and TRBJ1-2; tentative D call: TRBD1 (6 bases). The receptor was isolated from an adult in good health. CDR3 residues: CASSLRGTWGYTF. The DNA of the CDR3 is TGTGCCAGCAGTTTAAGGGGGACATGGGGCTACACCTTC.